This T cell receptor beta chain originates from a study of cytomegalovirus exposure and HLA in healthy donors. Germline V gene sequence: CDR1 SGHRS, CDR2 YFSETQ. The CDR3 consists of 14 residues. The ends lost 4 bases at V and 1 base at J; junction bases unmatched: 3. PCR involved 60 Vbeta and 13 Jbeta primers. Produced via immunoSEQ multiplex PCR; TCRdb's table is partial and in-frame only. The sample shows about 200,000 clones, 80% to 85% of them seen only once. Study results and caveats: HLA alleles showed associations with 15,000 to 20,000 TCR beta sequences in a later analysis, at a 0.05 false discovery rate.

Concerning this clone: Its specificity is not known.

The V call is TRBV5-1, the J call TRBJ2-7; 9 nucleotides match TRBD2. The sample was PBMCs. The source of this sequence is a woman in her thirties or forties in good health and CMV-seronegative. The CDR3 is CASSPAGGSYEQYF. The CDR3, as DNA: TGCGCCAGCAGCCCTGCGGGAGGGTCCTACGAGCAGTACTTC.